This record concerns one T cell receptor (beta chain) sequence. In its sample, this clonotype was seen many times. Its antigen is still unknown. Per-nucleotide qualities are absent, and no much larger clonotype sits a single base away. Reading the germline V gene gives CDR1 LGHNA and CDR2 YNFKEQ. The CDR3, cysteine through phenylalanine, is 14 amino acids long. CDR3 DNA only is kept here, 42 bases in frame from base 1. The junction carries 8 bases between V and J, which are trimmed by 0 bases and 2 bases respectively. The study excluded patients with uncontrolled infections, other autoimmune diseases, pregnancy or lactation. Clinical symptoms, serum thyroxine and TRAb, thyroid ultrasound, and orbital computed tomography formed the basis for the diagnoses. Total RNA was extracted with Trizol reagent, and quality was checked on an Agilent 2100 Bioanalyzer. These data belong to a study of T cells in Graves' hyperthyroidism and ophthalmopathy (dated by TCRdb to the late 2010s). For the study in its entirety: TCR V-J signatures able to tell the groups apart were searched for in a discovery cohort of some 97 patients, of whom under 45 had Graves' ophthalmopathy and roughly 58 had stable Graves' hyperthyroidism. After sampling, hyperthyroidism patients received methimazole starting at 30 mg daily, and ophthalmopathy patients received high-dose intravenous methylprednisolone. For training and testing, the 100 or so patients in the discovery cohort were randomly divided in a 7:3 ratio. In addition, the study compared T-cell repertoires in thyroid tissue and in blood from several Graves' hyperthyroidism patients. Prospective prediction of ophthalmopathy was tested in an independent validation cohort consisting of 18 hyperthyroidism patients and more than 15 patients who later progressed to ophthalmopathy. The paper reports TCR Vbeta CDR3 sequencing of 130 to 150 peripheral blood samples: fewer than 50 ophthalmopathy, under 85 hyperthyroidism and approximately 17 progressor patients. Here is what the overall study found, with its caveats: Sample size was not statistically predetermined, and blinding of investigators to group allocation was not performed. Ophthalmopathy was separated from stable hyperthyroidism by a 13 V-J signature model, with 85% to 90% sensitivity and about 81% specificity obtained in cross-validation and 80%/75% obtained in testing. In validation, progression to ophthalmopathy was predicted by the model with almost 71% sensitivity and roughly 76% specificity, a median of roughly 6.4 months before onset. Blood samples also contained most of the expanded thyroid clonotypes (frequency above 0.001), which suggests that blood repertoires may reflect thyroid immune responses.

The TCR beta CDR3 regions were amplified from the RNA transcripts. A first-round RT-PCR of the TCR CDR3 used the HTBI primer set with the Qiagen OneStep RT-PCR kit. The libraries were constructed in a second round of multiplex PCR and then size-selected and purified. Paired-end sequencing of the libraries was performed with 100 bp reads on an Illumina HiSeq2000. The study's processing was this. Raw data were processed with SOAPnuke, discarding reads with adapters, uncalled bases, mean Phred below 15, or no exact constant-primer or identifier match. High-quality paired reads were merged with COPE v1.2.5, and unique nucleotide sequences were defined as clonotypes. MiTCR v1.1 was used to align clonotypes to the IMGT TRBV, TRBD and TRBJ reference segments. The analysis was restricted to V-J combinations with a frequency above 0.0001, which together covered just over 99% of the repertoires. The TCS score was defined as the ratio of F50 (clonal expansion) to E x V (chaos), calculated using BLOSUM62-based TCRdist between CDR3 peptides within each V-J. Welch's t-statistics and random forest reduced around 550 V-J features to about 13, which were used in a naive Bayes classifier (R e1071). The Morisita-Horn index was used to measure how similar the thyroid and blood repertoires were. TCRdb trimmed the raw reads at Q25, called clones with MiXCR and kept productive beta chains. Each CDR3 protein gets just one entry, which takes the most common genes and DNA from the rows behind it. These V and J calls derive from TCRdb rather than the authors' analysis. This sample lists roughly 500,000 distinct CDR3 sequences; approximately 44% were detected once. Roughly 19% of the sample is taken by the ten largest.

The clonotype comes from an adult woman with Graves' disease, either hyperthyroidism or ophthalmopathy (not recorded which). Sample: peripheral blood or thyroid tissue (not recorded which). The chain is encoded by TRBV4-2 joined to TRBJ2-7, with no confident D gene call. In nucleotides, the sequence is TGTGCCAGCAGCCAAGAAGGTCACCCCTACGAGCAGTACTTC. Translated, it gives CASSQEGHPYEQYF.